Listed below are T cell receptor beta chains from one sample, sequenced in a study of T cells in Graves' hyperthyroidism and ophthalmopathy. One entry per CDR3 protein results from TCRdb running MiXCR on the multiplex PCR reads. Among hundreds of thousands of distinct CDR3 sequences listed, approximately 15% were seen once. Material: blood. The receptor source for this set is a woman aged 60-75 years with Graves' ophthalmopathy. Both conserved end residues are part of each CDR3. D genes are given only for firm matches. Size tells how often a clone was seen (once, few, many) or the class of an expanded clone, and some rows leave it out.

CDR3: CASSQPDRDALAIYNEQFF; DNA: TGTGCCAGCAGCCAACCGGACAGGGACGCCCTTGCGATCTACAATGAGCAGTTCTTC; D: TRBD1; size: NA; V: TRBV4-2; J: TRBJ2-1
CDR3: CASSRLRTNYGYTF; DNA: TGTGCCAGCAGCCGGCTCCGGACTAACTATGGCTACACCTTC; D: NA; size: many; V: TRBV7-9; J: TRBJ1-2
CDR3: CASSLGWATQYF; DNA: TGTGCCAGCAGCTTGGGCTGGGCTACGCAGTATTTT; D: NA; size: many; V: TRBV7-2; J: TRBJ2-3
CDR3: CASSLGSYGYTF; DNA: TGCGCCAGCAGCTTGGGTAGCTATGGCTACACCTTC; D: NA; size: many; V: TRBV7-2; J: TRBJ1-2
CDR3: CASSWDRGNSPLHF; DNA: TGTGCCAGCAGTTGGGACAGGGGTAATTCACCCCTCCACTTT; D: TRBD1; size: many; V: TRBV7-2; J: TRBJ1-6
CDR3: CAISADRDGNTEAFF; DNA: TGTGCCATCAGTGCGGACAGGGACGGGAACACTGAAGCTTTCTTT; D: TRBD1; size: many; V: TRBV10-3; J: TRBJ1-1
CDR3: CATSSIAGVSGNTIYF; DNA: TGTGCCACCAGCTCCATTGCCGGCGTCTCTGGAAACACCATATATTTT; D: NA; size: NA; V: TRBV15; J: TRBJ1-3
CDR3: CASSAAGAENDEQFF; DNA: TGCGCCAGCAGTGCCGCGGGAGCCGAAAATGATGAGCAGTTCTTC; D: TRBD2; size: many; V: TRBV5-1; J: TRBJ2-1
CDR3: CASSYSGGLNPDTQYF; DNA: TGTGCCAGCAGTTATAGCGGGGGCTTGAATCCAGATACGCAGTATTTT; D: TRBD2; size: many; V: TRBV6-1; J: TRBJ2-3
CDR3: CASARETGDQPQHF; DNA: TGTGCCAGCGCTAGAGAGACAGGTGATCAGCCCCAGCATTTT; D: NA; size: NA; V: TRBV2; J: TRBJ1-5
CDR3: CASRRDGGSNQPQHF; DNA: TGTGCCAGCAGAAGGGACGGAGGTAGCAATCAGCCCCAGCATTTT; D: NA; size: many; V: TRBV12-3/TRBV12-4; J: TRBJ1-5
CDR3: CSVENRGPGTGELFF; DNA: TGCAGCGTTGAAAATCGGGGCCCGGGAACCGGGGAGCTGTTTTTT; D: NA; size: few; V: TRBV29-1; J: TRBJ2-2
CDR3: CSARGLAGVRADTQYF; DNA: TGCAGTGCTAGAGGGCTAGCGGGAGTGAGGGCAGATACGCAGTATTTT; D: TRBD2; size: many; V: TRBV20-1; J: TRBJ2-3
CDR3: CSVVQGPSNQPQHF; DNA: TGCAGCGTTGTACAGGGCCCCAGCAATCAGCCCCAGCATTTT; D: NA; size: many; V: TRBV29-1; J: TRBJ1-5
CDR3: CASSLEQEARVGELFF; DNA: TGTGCCAGCAGCTTAGAACAGGAGGCGAGGGTCGGGGAGCTGTTTTTT; D: NA; size: NA; V: TRBV7-2; J: TRBJ2-2
CDR3: CASGRLGSGANVLTF; DNA: TGTGCCAGCGGGCGCTTAGGCTCTGGGGCCAACGTCCTGACTTTC; D: NA; size: few; V: TRBV9; J: TRBJ2-6
CDR3: CASIINGGRRGSPLHF; DNA: TGTGCCAGCATCATCAACGGCGGGCGGAGAGGTTCACCCCTCCACTTT; D: NA; size: many; V: TRBV6-1; J: TRBJ1-6
CDR3: CASIPDRGHGYTF; DNA: TGTGCCAGCATTCCTGACAGGGGGCACGGCTACACCTTC; D: TRBD1; size: NA; V: TRBV6-1; J: TRBJ1-2
CDR3: CASSLAGTGRAGELFF; DNA: TGCGCCAGCAGCTTGGCGGGGACAGGGAGAGCCGGGGAGCTGTTTTTT; D: TRBD1; size: NA; V: TRBV5-1; J: TRBJ2-2
CDR3: CASSLSRVGNTIYF; DNA: TGTGCCAGCAGTTTATCCAGGGTGGGAAACACCATATATTTT; D: NA; size: NA; V: TRBV27; J: TRBJ1-3
CDR3: CSAPKGVGEKLFF; DNA: TGCAGTGCACCCAAAGGAGTAGGTGAAAAACTGTTTTTT; D: NA; size: few; V: TRBV20-1; J: TRBJ1-4
CDR3: CASTRGELYGYTF; DNA: TGTGCCAGTACCCGGGGCGAACTCTATGGCTACACCTTC; D: NA; size: NA; V: TRBV25-1; J: TRBJ1-2
CDR3: CSSIRQGRTDTQYF; DNA: TGCAGCTCGATACGACAGGGTCGCACAGATACGCAGTATTTT; D: TRBD1; size: many; V: TRBV29-1; J: TRBJ2-3
CDR3: CASSLLQGPNTEAFF; DNA: TGTGCCAGCAGCTTACTCCAGGGACCGAACACTGAAGCTTTCTTT; D: NA; size: many; V: TRBV7-8; J: TRBJ1-1
CDR3: CASSPDRSYTNYGYTF; DNA: TGTGCCAGCTCACCGGACAGGTCATATACTAACTATGGCTACACCTTC; D: TRBD1; size: NA; V: TRBV18; J: TRBJ1-2
CDR3: CASSHLQVTGSYEQYF; DNA: TGTGCCAGCAGCCATCTACAGGTGACGGGATCCTACGAGCAGTACTTC; D: NA; size: many; V: TRBV27; J: TRBJ2-7
CDR3: CSAGELGRGYEQYF; DNA: TGCAGCGCAGGAGAACTTGGCAGGGGCTACGAGCAGTACTTC; D: NA; size: many; V: TRBV29-1; J: TRBJ2-7
CDR3: CASSLTGTVTTDTQYF; DNA: TGTGCCAGCAGCTTAACGGGGACTGTCACGACAGATACGCAGTATTTT; D: NA; size: few; V: TRBV7-3; J: TRBJ2-3
CDR3: CASYTGGEKLFF; DNA: TGTGCCAGTTACACTGGAGGTGAAAAACTGTTTTTT; D: NA; size: NA; V: TRBV19; J: TRBJ1-4
CDR3: CASSTNRVVTEAFF; DNA: TGTGCCAGCAGCACGAACAGGGTAGTCACTGAAGCTTTCTTT; D: NA; size: few; V: TRBV5-4; J: TRBJ1-1
CDR3: CSALRQGRGAGNTIYF; DNA: TGCAGTGCCCTAAGACAAGGAAGGGGAGCAGGAAACACCATATATTTT; D: NA; size: many; V: TRBV20-1; J: TRBJ1-3
CDR3: CASSQDTGAGSYEQYF; DNA: TGCGCCAGCAGCCAAGATACAGGGGCGGGCTCCTACGAGCAGTACTTC; D: TRBD1; size: many; V: TRBV4-3; J: TRBJ2-7
CDR3: CASFSKGRHSGYEQYF; DNA: TGTGCCAGCTTTTCGAAAGGGCGTCACTCGGGTTACGAGCAGTACTTC; D: NA; size: many; V: TRBV28; J: TRBJ2-7
CDR3: CASSYGTAGGYEQYF; DNA: TGTGCCAGCAGTTACGGGACGGCGGGGGGCTACGAGCAGTACTTC; D: TRBD2; size: many; V: TRBV6-5; J: TRBJ2-7
CDR3: CASSSILSDEQFF; DNA: TGTGCCAGCAGCTCGATACTTTCAGATGAGCAGTTCTTC; D: NA; size: NA; V: TRBV7-9; J: TRBJ2-1
CDR3: CASSVRLAGAYNEQFF; DNA: TGTGCCAGCAGCGTACGACTAGCGGGAGCTTACAATGAGCAGTTCTTC; D: TRBD2; size: few; V: TRBV9; J: TRBJ2-1
CDR3: CASRPDRRIFYEQYF; DNA: TGTGCCAGCAGACCCGACCGACGAATCTTTTACGAGCAGTACTTC; D: NA; size: many; V: TRBV6-1; J: TRBJ2-7
CDR3: CASTRDENTEAFF; DNA: TGCGCCAGCACACGGGACGAAAACACTGAAGCTTTCTTT; D: NA; size: many; V: TRBV5-1; J: TRBJ1-1
CDR3: CASSSGISYNEQFF; DNA: TGTGCCAGCAGCTCGGGGATCTCCTACAATGAGCAGTTCTTC; D: NA; size: many; V: TRBV7-3; J: TRBJ2-1
CDR3: CASRKDGNQPQHF; DNA: TGTGCCAGCAGGAAGGACGGCAATCAGCCCCAGCATTTT; D: NA; size: many; V: TRBV6-1; J: TRBJ1-5
CDR3: CASRTIKQETQYF; DNA: TGTGCCAGTAGGACTATCAAGCAAGAGACCCAGTACTTC; D: NA; size: once; V: TRBV19; J: TRBJ2-5
CDR3: CASSLGGDEKLFF; DNA: TGTGCCAGCAGCTTGGGCGGGGATGAAAAACTGTTTTTT; D: NA; size: few; V: TRBV5-5; J: TRBJ1-4
CDR3: CASSLRGGREGLGEQYF; DNA: TGCGCCAGCAGCCTCCGGGGGGGGCGGGAGGGCCTCGGCGAGCAGTACTTC; D: TRBD2; size: many; V: TRBV5-1; J: TRBJ2-7
CDR3: CASSPTPTGDNEKLFF; DNA: TGTGCCAGCAGTCCTACACCGACAGGGGATAATGAAAAACTGTTTTTT; D: TRBD1; size: many; V: TRBV27; J: TRBJ1-4
CDR3: CSAQRRPGQFF; DNA: TGCAGTGCCCAGAGGAGACCAGGGCAGTTCTTC; D: NA; size: many; V: TRBV20-1; J: TRBJ2-1
CDR3: CASSLSGGHADTQYF; DNA: TGCGCCAGCAGCTTATCCGGGGGGCATGCAGATACGCAGTATTTT; D: NA; size: many; V: TRBV5-1; J: TRBJ2-3
CDR3: CAAKTGFEAFF; DNA: TGTGCCGCAAAGACAGGCTTTGAAGCTTTCTTT; D: NA; size: many; V: TRBV7-2; J: TRBJ1-1
CDR3: CASSHAGTAYEQYF; DNA: TGTGCCAGCAGCCACGCCGGGACTGCCTACGAGCAGTACTTC; D: NA; size: many; V: TRBV11-1; J: TRBJ2-7
CDR3: CARGWGGGQPQHF; DNA: TGTGCCAGAGGATGGGGGGGTGGTCAGCCCCAGCATTTT; D: NA; size: many; V: TRBV7-4; J: TRBJ1-5
CDR3: CASSTRTGTKTGELFF; DNA: TGTGCCAGCAGCACGAGGACAGGGACGAAAACCGGGGAGCTGTTTTTT; D: TRBD1; size: NA; V: TRBV5-8; J: TRBJ2-2
CDR3: CAISQTGGKPTDTQYF; DNA: TGTGCCATCAGTCAAACAGGGGGTAAGCCGACAGATACGCAGTATTTT; D: TRBD1; size: NA; V: TRBV2; J: TRBJ2-3
CDR3: CASSFPGPGNTIYF; DNA: TGTGCCAGCAGCTTTCCGGGCCCTGGAAACACCATATATTTT; D: NA; size: few; V: TRBV5-5; J: TRBJ1-3
CDR3: CASSLSSGIGQPQHF; DNA: TGTGCCAGCAGTTTATCTTCAGGGATCGGTCAGCCCCAGCATTTT; D: NA; size: NA; V: TRBV27; J: TRBJ1-5
CDR3: CASSSVTSGQAQHF; DNA: TGTGCCAGCAGCTCCGTTACCTCGGGTCAAGCCCAGCATTTT; D: NA; size: many; V: TRBV7-9; J: TRBJ1-5
CDR3: CASSLAPGVRGAFF; DNA: TGTGCCAGCAGCTTAGCGCCAGGGGTGAGGGGAGCTTTCTTT; D: NA; size: few; V: TRBV7-9; J: TRBJ1-1